One sample yielded the 8 T cell receptor beta chains listed below, sequenced in a study of Ad26.COV2.S vaccination and SARS-CoV-2 variants. Using immunoSEQ multiplex PCR, the repertoire was profiled, and TCRdb retains in-frame clones only, with some absent. The data show about 400,000 clones, approximately 90% seen once. Indicated treatment: roughly 19 received Ad26.COV2.S at low or high dose, single or two shots; about 5 received placebo; per-sample allocation not given. Day 63 after the first vaccine or placebo injection was the time point for sampling. Sequencing was performed on peripheral blood, taken in a trial of Ad26.COV2.S vaccine versus placebo. These receptors were obtained from a person between 18 and 59 years old who received the Ad26.COV2.S COVID-19 vaccine or a placebo.

The chain combines TRBV2 with TRBJ2-1, with TRBD2 matching over 8 bases. The CDR3 is 16 amino acids. Germline CDR1 and CDR2: SNHLY and FYNNEI. The J segment lost 0 bases and the V segment lost 6 bases, leaving 7 bases of the junction unmatched. For the CDR3, the DNA is TGTGCCAGCAGATCGAGCGGGGGTAGCTCCTACAATGAGCAGTTCTTC. Protein product: CASRSSGGSSYNEQFF.

The chain carries TRBV6-5 and TRBJ2-5, with no clear D. Per germline, CDR1 MNHEY and CDR2 SVGAGI. Between the trimmed V and J ends, which lost 6 bases and 2 bases, there was a span of 10 bases. There are 13 residues in the CDR3. CDR3 in amino acids: CASSRHGQETQYF. CDR3 coding DNA: TGTGCCAGCAGCCGACACGGACAAGAGACCCAGTACTTC.

The J gene is TRBJ2-3, the V gene TRBV25-1; TRBD2 might be the D (6 bases). The CDR3 runs 15 residues. Per germline, CDR1 MGHDK and CDR2 SYGVNS. V was shortened by 1 base and J by 1 base, with 9 bases between the two germline ends. CDR3 in DNA: TGTGCCAGCAGTGAATCTCCGGGGGGCACAGATACGCAGTATTTT. Amino acid sequence: CASSESPGGTDTQYF.

This clone was seen more than once but under ten times. The rearrangement links TRBV7-9 to TRBJ1-6, with 10 nucleotides matching TRBD1. CDR1 is SEHNR, CDR2 FQNEAQ, per germline (reference sequence). The J segment lost 9 bases and the V segment lost 3 bases, leaving 5 bases of the junction unmatched. The length of the CDR3 is 15 residues. In DNA form, the CDR3 reads TGTGCCAGCAGCTTCGCGGGACAGGGGTCTTCACCCCTCCACTTT. Residues: CASSFAGQGSSPLHF.

The chain combines TRBV3-1 (or the pseudogene TRBV3-2) with TRBJ2-1; D is ambiguous. The V gene lost 0 bases and the J gene lost 8 bases, with 14 bases spanning the gap. The germline CDR1 and CDR2 sequences are LGHDT and YNNKEL (reference sequence). The CDR3 loop spans 15 amino acids. The CDR3 nucleotides read TGTGCCAGCAGCCAAGATTTTTCCCGCATGGATGAGCAGTTCTTC. It translates to CASSQDFSRMDEQFF.

A single count supports this clone. V gene TRBV11-2 combines with J gene TRBJ1-3; D call uncertain. CDR1 is SGHAT and CDR2 is FQNNGV in the germline V gene. V was shortened by 5 bases and J by 4 bases, with 12 bases between the two germline ends. The CDR3 consists of 14 residues. CDR3 nucleotide sequence: TGTGCCAGCAGCCCATCCGTTTGGGGAAACACCATATATTTT. This encodes CASSPSVWGNTIYF.

This clone was found a few times. The chain carries TRBV29-1 and TRBJ2-1; TRBD2 aligns across 12 bases. With 8 bases clipped from V and 9 bases from J, the junction kept 8 bases outside the gene matches. The CDR3 has 13 amino acids. Germline CDR1 SQVTM, CDR2 ANQGSEA. Here the CDR3 DNA reads TGCAGCCCAATGACTAGCGGGGGCGGTGAGCAGTTCTTC. This encodes CSPMTSGGGEQFF.

The chain combines TRBV5-1 with TRBJ2-5, with 7 bases that match TRBD1. The CDR3 is 16 amino acids. CDR1 and CDR2 (germline): SGHRS, YFSETQ. V was pared by 0 bases and J by 0 bases, with 5 bases of the junction left unmatched. The CDR3 reads CASSLVIDRDQETQYF. CDR3 coding DNA: TGCGCCAGCAGCTTGGTTATAGACAGGGACCAAGAGACCCAGTACTTC.